This TCR beta chain was sequenced in a study of STAT5B mutations in CD4+ large granular lymphocyte leukemia. Sequencing was performed with immunoSEQ multiplex PCR; in TCRdb, only in-frame clones are kept and a portion is missing. The sample has tens of thousands of clones; about 70% are singletons. The V end lost 8 bases, the J end lost 0 bases, and 20 bases lay between the germline ends. This CDR3 has 17 residues. Looked up from germline, CDR1 is LNHDA and CDR2 is SQIVND (reference sequence). Sample: CD4+ T cells from blood buffy coats. This receptor was obtained from a human donor in good health. This chain links TRBV19 with TRBJ1-3, with D perhaps TRBD1 (6 bases). The CDR3 loop is CASGGLQGLSSGNTIYF. In DNA, the CDR3 is TGTGCCAGTGGGGGTTTACAGGGACTCAGCTCTGGAAACACCATATATTTT. The whole variable domain, filled in from reference TRBV19 and TRBJ1-3, reads DGGITQSPKYLFRKEGQNVTLSCEQNLNHDAMYWYRQDPGQGLRLIYYSQIVNDFQKGDIAEGYSVSREKKESFPLTVTSAQKNPTAFYLCASGGLQGLSSGNTIYFGEGSWLTVV.